These T cell receptor beta chains were read from a single sample in a study of shared clonotypes between healthy human individuals. Libraries were prepared by immunoSEQ multiplex PCR; TCRdb keeps only in-frame clonotypes and omits some of them. The sample lists under 2.5 million clones; 92% were seen once. Sequenced input: naive CD4+ T cells from PBMCs. These receptors were taken from a young man in good health. Some clones in this sample may be carry-over from other donors' samples. CDR3s include the opening cysteine and the closing phenylalanine or tryptophan. D genes are given only for firm matches. Clone size is given for some rows only: seen once, a few or many times, or a class if the clone is expanded.

size	V	D	J	DNA	CDR3
NA	TRBV7-8	NA	TRBJ2-7	TGTGCCAGCAGCCACACGGCCAGGGGTTACTACGAGCAGTACTTC	CASSHTARGYYEQYF
NA	TRBV4-2	NA	TRBJ1-1	TGTGCCAGCAGCCCCCCCGGGACAAAGGATAAACTGAACACTGAAGCTTTCTTT	CASSPPGTKDKLNTEAFF
NA	TRBV28	TRBD1	TRBJ1-2	TGTGCCAGCAGTCCCTGGACAGGGGGCGACTATGGCTACACCTTC	CASSPWTGGDYGYTF
NA	TRBV6-6	TRBD1	TRBJ2-7	TGTGCCAGCAGTTACAGGACAGGGTCCACCTACGAGCAGTACTTC	CASSYRTGSTYEQYF
NA	TRBV5-1	TRBD1	TRBJ1-1	TGCGCCAGCAGCTCCCCAAACATTAACAGCAGGGGGGTGAACACTGAAGCTTTCTTT	CASSSPNINSRGVNTEAFF
NA	TRBV5-1	TRBD1	TRBJ1-2	TGCGCCAGCAGCCCGGGACAGGCGCCCGGCTACACCTTC	CASSPGQAPGYTF
NA	TRBV5-4	TRBD1	TRBJ2-7	TGTGCCAGCAGCCCGAGTGGGGGACAGTTATACGAGCAGTACTTC	CASSPSGGQLYEQYF
few	TRBV15	NA	TRBJ1-2	TGTGCCACCAGGGGGGGCTACACCTTC	CATRGGYTF
NA	TRBV29-1	NA	TRBJ2-7	TGCAGCGTAGTTACAGCGGCCCTATCCTACGAGCAGTACTTC	CSVVTAALSYEQYF
once	TRBV15	NA	TRBJ2-7	TGTGCCACCGCGAGAGTAGGGCTTTACGAGCAGTACTTC	CATARVGLYEQYF
NA	TRBV5-4	TRBD1	TRBJ1-3	TGTGCCAGCAGCCCCGGACAGGTCTCTGGAAACACCATATATTTT	CASSPGQVSGNTIYF
NA	TRBV7-9	NA	TRBJ1-4	TGTGCCAGCACCCTGGGTGGAGCGAGGGCAACTAATGAAAAACTGTTTTTT	CASTLGGARATNEKLFF
NA	TRBV5-1	NA	TRBJ2-1	TGCGCCAGCAGCTTGGACGGATGGAATGAGCAGTTCTTC	CASSLDGWNEQFF
NA	TRBV5-6	NA	TRBJ1-3	TGTGCCAGCAGCTTGCAAGGGCTCGGAAACACCATATATTTT	CASSLQGLGNTIYF
NA	TRBV18	NA	TRBJ2-7	TGTGCCAGCTCACAGGGGGGCTACGAGCAGTACTTC	CASSQGGYEQYF